This T cell receptor (beta chain) was observed in a study of regulatory T cells in long-lasting Graves disease (dated by TCRdb to the early 2020s). Turning to the overall study: Antithyroid drugs had been taken for less than 3 months by newly diagnosed Graves' disease patients. The study was registered as a clinical trial and conducted in China. TCR sequencing covered roughly 13 persistent and roughly 20 newly diagnosed Graves' disease patients, around 35 samples in total. Patients with persistent Graves' disease were compared with patients with newly diagnosed Graves' disease using TCR sequencing and RNA sequencing of peripheral blood.

The library was generated by multiplex PCR. TCRdb records Illumina HiSeq 4000 as the sequencer. CDR3 regions were amplified by Arm-PCR with iRepertoire HTBI primers to construct TCR beta libraries. Before sequencing, the PCR products underwent gel purification. The authors' analysis ran thus. Gene usage analysis of CDR3 amino acid clonotypes used the 62 TRBV and 14 to 15 TRBJ segments found across samples. Filtered high-quality paired reads were merged into contigs using COPE and FqMerger. BLAST was used to align contigs to IMGT TRBV, TRBD and TRBJ reference genes, with CDR3 defined following IMGT. Any clonotype with a frequency above 0.1% was classified as a highly expanded clone. Shannon entropy served as the measure of repertoire diversity, while the Gini coefficient captured V-J evenness. Public clonotypes were defined as clonotypes shared by more than one individual. TCRdb redid the processing of the public reads, applying fastp at Q25 and MiXCR, and retained in-frame beta chains. Identical CDR3 proteins give one entry, which carries the most common genes and DNA. The authors' filters were not applied to this entry. This sample is represented by around 500,000 distinct CDR3 sequences; about 14% of them were singletons. The ten largest clones capture under 10% of the sample.

Broad study findings and their caveats: A larger number of public clonotypes was shared among persistent patients (more than 2,500) than among newly diagnosed patients (around 970). Compared with newly diagnosed patients, persistent Graves' disease patients had lower TCR Shannon entropy and fewer highly expanded clones, which suggests clonal expansion. As a limitation, the authors acknowledged that the small sample size may reduce accuracy. Because the primary lesion, thyroid tissue, could not be accessed, the study looked at peripheral blood alone. Sequencing and analysis were limited to the TCR beta chain.

The time point label corresponds to: newly diagnosed GD, antithyroid drugs for less than 3 months. For both TCR sequencing and RNA sequencing, RNA was extracted from PBMCs in TRIzol. The diagnosis of Graves' disease followed American Thyroid Association guidelines. Recruitment of patients was carried out at an endocrinology department in Xi'an, China. From each patient, around 8.3 milliliters of peripheral blood was collected into an EDTA anticoagulant tube. Ficoll Paque Plus density gradient separation was used to isolate PBMCs, and no additional T cell sorting was done. An Agilent 2100 Bioanalyzer and agarose gel were used to check RNA quality, while a NanoDrop 2000 measured RNA concentration. This clonotype was detected ten times or more. No cognate antigen has been identified for it. The record has no base qualities; no much larger clone is one base away. A further study also used this sample, focusing on T cells in Graves' hyperthyroidism and ophthalmopathy. The second study's authors report: Stable Graves' hyperthyroidism was defined as the absence of progression to ophthalmopathy over 18 months of follow-up. The hyperthyroidism patients were between 18 and 65 years old and newly diagnosed, with a disease duration of less than 2 months. The study excluded patients with uncontrolled infections, other autoimmune diseases, pregnancy or lactation. Diagnoses were established on the basis of clinical symptoms, serum thyroxine and TRAb, thyroid ultrasound, and orbital computed tomography. For the first round of RT-PCR on the TCR CDR3, the HTBI primer set was used together with the Qiagen OneStep RT-PCR kit. Most expanded thyroid clonotypes (frequency above 0.001) were also found in blood, which suggests that blood repertoires may mirror thyroid immune responses. A model built on a 13 V-J signature distinguished ophthalmopathy from stable hyperthyroidism, reaching around 90% sensitivity and around 82% specificity in cross-validation and 80%/75% in testing. In validation, the model predicted progression to ophthalmopathy a median of about 6.8 months before onset, with approximately 70% sensitivity and 72.22% specificity. TCR V-J signatures able to tell the groups apart were searched for in a discovery cohort of about a hundred patients, of whom more than 40 had Graves' ophthalmopathy and around 56 had stable Graves' hyperthyroidism. Prospective prediction of ophthalmopathy was tested in an independent validation cohort of fewer than 20 hyperthyroidism patients and some 17 patients who later progressed to ophthalmopathy. The 75 to 100 discovery patients were randomly divided into training and test sets at a 7:3 ratio. In about six Graves' hyperthyroidism patients, the study also compared T-cell repertoires from thyroid tissue with T-cell repertoires from blood. Once sampling was done, hyperthyroidism patients were given methimazole at a starting dose of 30 mg daily, whereas ophthalmopathy patients were given high-dose intravenous methylprednisolone. The libraries were constructed in a second round of multiplex PCR and then size-selected and purified. Paired-end sequencing of the libraries was performed with 100 bp reads on an Illumina HiSeq2000. SOAPnuke was used to process the raw data, with reads discarded if the reads contained adapters or uncalled bases, had a mean Phred below 15, or lacked an exact constant-primer or identifier match. COPE v1.2.5 was used to merge high-quality paired reads, and clonotypes were defined as unique nucleotide sequences. MiTCR v1.1 was used to align clonotypes to the IMGT TRBV, TRBD and TRBJ reference segments. The analysis was restricted to V-J combinations with a frequency above 0.0001, which together covered 99% to 99.2% of the repertoires. A TCS score was defined as the ratio of F50 (clonal expansion) to E x V (chaos), with BLOSUM62-based TCRdist applied between CDR3 peptides within each V-J. Welch's t-statistics and random forest reduced fewer than 600 V-J features to roughly 13, which were used in a naive Bayes classifier (R e1071). No statistical method was used to set the sample size in advance, and investigators knew the group allocation. The paper reports TCR Vbeta CDR3 sequencing of about 140 peripheral blood samples: approximately 41 ophthalmopathy, under 85 hyperthyroidism and around 17 progressor patients.

This clonotype was obtained from a man in his thirties or forties with Graves disease. Donor details come from another sample of the same person, matched by shared clones. The sample was peripheral blood mononuclear cells (PBMCs), taken at new diagnosis, from a patient treated with antithyroid drugs.

For the CDR3, the sequence is CASSTGTGFEQFF. In nucleotide form, the sequence is TGTGCCAGCAGCACCGGGACAGGATTTGAGCAGTTCTTC. The chain links TRBV12-3 or TRBV12-4 with TRBJ2-1; 8 central nucleotides agree with TRBD1. The CDR3 covers 13 residues, taking in both the cysteine and the phenylalanine. Only the CDR3 region is kept as DNA, spanning 39 bases read in frame from base 1. Relative to germline, V is missing 6 bases and J is missing 9 bases, with 7 bases of the junction outside any gene match.